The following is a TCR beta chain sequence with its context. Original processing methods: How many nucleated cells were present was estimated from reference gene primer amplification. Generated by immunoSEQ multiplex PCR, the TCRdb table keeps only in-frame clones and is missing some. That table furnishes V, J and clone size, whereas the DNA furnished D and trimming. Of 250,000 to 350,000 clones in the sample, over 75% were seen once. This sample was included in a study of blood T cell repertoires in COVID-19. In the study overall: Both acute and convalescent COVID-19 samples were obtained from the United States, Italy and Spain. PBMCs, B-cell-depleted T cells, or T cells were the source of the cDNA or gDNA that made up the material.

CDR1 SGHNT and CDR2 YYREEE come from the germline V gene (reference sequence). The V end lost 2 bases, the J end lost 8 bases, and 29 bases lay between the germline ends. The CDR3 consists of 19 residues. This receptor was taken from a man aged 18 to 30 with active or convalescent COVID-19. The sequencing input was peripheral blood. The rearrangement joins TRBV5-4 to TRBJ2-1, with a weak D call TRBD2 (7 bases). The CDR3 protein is CASSLPGWRGPLTVDEQFF. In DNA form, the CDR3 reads TGTGCCAGCAGCTTACCCGGGTGGCGGGGGCCCCTCACTGTGGATGAGCAGTTCTTC. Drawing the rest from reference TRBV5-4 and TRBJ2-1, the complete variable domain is ETGVTQSPTHLIKTRGQQVTLRCSSQSGHNTVSWYQQALGQGPQFIFQYYREEENGRGNFPPRFSGLQFPNYSSELNVNALELDDSALYLCASSLPGWRGPLTVDEQFFGPGTRLTVL.